The 21 T cell receptor beta chains presented below share a single source sample, sequenced in a study of T cell repertoires in cytomegalovirus infection. MiXCR, run by TCRdb on the reads, gives a single entry per CDR3 protein. The data hold some 250,000 distinct CDR3 sequences, with 9.1% observed a single time. What was sequenced was PBMCs. The receptors were gathered from a human donor in good health (CMV status not recorded). Some clones in this sample may be carry-over from other donors' samples.

The chain combines TRBV28 with TRBJ2-5; 7 bases match TRBD1. Germline assignment: CDR1 MDHEN and CDR2 SYDVKM. CDR3 length: 14 residues. The trim removed 5 bases at V and 3 bases at J, leaving 6 bases unmatched. CDR3 coding DNA: TGTGCCAGCAGTGTCCGACAGGGAGAAGAGACCCAGTACTTC. Its translation is CASSVRQGEETQYF.

This clonotype has ten or more counts. The chain carries TRBV7-2 and TRBJ2-1; unclear D gene. Germline V CDR1 and CDR2: SGHTA, FQGNSA. V was clipped by 2 bases and J by 8 bases, with 16 bases between them. The CDR3 loop spans 15 amino acids. CDR3 in DNA: TGTGCCAGCAGCTTAAGGCTCTTGGGAAGCGATGAGCAGTTCTTC. Amino acid sequence: CASSLRLLGSDEQFF. Supplemented by reference TRBV7-2 and TRBJ2-1, the full variable domain reads GAGVSQSPSNKVTEKGKDVELRCDPISGHTALYWYRQSLGQGLEFLIYFQGNSAPDKSGLPSDRFSAERTGGSVSTLTIQRTQQEDSAVYLCASSLRLLGSDEQFFGPGTRLTVL.

This clonotype was observed many times. The chain combines TRBV7-2 with TRBJ2-7; D might be TRBD2 (7 bases). V was cut by 7 bases and J by 2 bases, with 15 bases left in between. CDR1 and CDR2 (germline): SGHTA, FQGNSA. The CDR3 contains 14 residues. The CDR3 is CASIPGRGPYEQYF. The DNA of the CDR3 is TGTGCCAGCATCCCGGGGCGGGGGCCCTACGAGCAGTACTTC.

The sample holds a few counts of this clonotype. V usage is TRBV5-1 and J usage is TRBJ2-5, with D possibly TRBD2 on 8 matching bases. With 1 base removed from V and 6 bases from J, the gap between germline ends came to 28 bases. This CDR3 is built from 19 residues. Germline CDR1 is SGHRS and CDR2 is YFSETQ. CDR3 in amino acids: CASSLTSGLGQPPGKTQYF. The CDR3 DNA is TGCGCCAGCAGCTTGACTAGCGGACTGGGACAGCCCCCGGGGAAGACCCAGTACTTC.

The chain has TRBV6-2 or TRBV6-3 and TRBJ1-5; D uncertain. Trimming took off 5 bases at V and 2 bases at J, with 16 bases between the two ends. Germline-derived CDR1 and CDR2 are MNHEY and SVGEGT. The CDR3 loop spans 16 amino acids. The CDR3 spells CASSTDRRGGNQPQHF. Written as DNA, the CDR3 is TGTGCCAGCAGTACGGACCGTCGCGGCGGCAATCAGCCCCAGCATTTT.

This chain uses TRBV29-1 with TRBJ2-5; maybe TRBD2 (6 bases). Germline CDR1 reads SQVTM; CDR2 reads ANQGSEA. The length of the CDR3 is 13 residues. Trimming removed 3 bases at V and 2 bases at J, with 10 bases between. CDR3 sequence (DNA): TGCAGCGTTGATGTCGGGGGACAAGAGACCCAGTACTTC. The encoded protein is CSVDVGGQETQYF.

This clonotype was seen at least ten times. Here the CDR3 DNA reads TGTGCCAGCAACCACAGGGGTGTAAGTGGCTACACCTTC. The encoded protein is CASNHRGVSGYTF. The gene calls are TRBV7-2 and TRBJ1-2, with 7 bases identical to TRBD1. J lost 7 bases, V lost 7 bases, and 9 bases had no gene match. Germline V CDR1 and CDR2: SGHTA, FQGNSA. The CDR3 contains 13 residues.

This clonotype was seen ten or more times. The V and J genes are TRBV7-2 and TRBJ2-5; no clear D gene. V dropped 1 base and J dropped 3 bases, with 6 bases sitting between them. Germline V gene lookup returns CDR1 SGHTA and CDR2 FQGNSA. CDR3 length equals 13 residues. CDR3 sequence (DNA): TGTGCCAGCAGCTTAGAACGGAAAGAGACCCAGTACTTC. Residues: CASSLERKETQYF.

This clonotype has ten or more counts. The chain recombines TRBV28 with TRBJ2-4; 7 bases fit TRBD1. Trimming at V came to 8 bases and at J to 2 bases, leaving 12 bases not matched to a gene. The CDR3 has 16 amino acids. In germline, CDR1 is MDHEN, CDR2 SYDVKM. The CDR3 loop is CASLEKGAGSKNIQYF. The CDR3 DNA is TGTGCCAGCTTAGAAAAGGGGGCTGGGTCCAAAAACATTCAGTACTTC.

J is TRBJ2-7 and V is TRBV4-2, with D unresolved. Germline V gene lookup returns CDR1 LGHNA and CDR2 YNFKEQ. V dropped 0 bases and J dropped 3 bases, with 15 bases sitting between them. The CDR3 is 16 residues long. The CDR3 region is CASSQDQADSGYEQYF. In nucleotides, the CDR3 is TGTGCCAGCAGCCAAGATCAGGCAGACTCGGGCTACGAGCAGTACTTC.

This clonotype was detected ten times or more. J is TRBJ2-7 and V is TRBV12-3 or TRBV12-4, with unresolved D. The CDR3 length is 12 residues. Trimming cost V 6 bases and J 2 bases, with 8 bases left between them. This CDR3 is CASRGSTYEQYF. The CDR3 nucleotides are TGTGCCAGCAGGGGCAGCACCTACGAGCAGTACTTC.

Many counts were recorded for this clonotype. The chain combines TRBV7-3 with TRBJ2-1, with 11 bases that match TRBD1. J lost 10 bases, V lost 5 bases, and 16 bases had no gene match. The CDR3 covers 17 residues. Germline CDR1 SGHTA, CDR2 FQGTGA. Written as DNA, the CDR3 is TGTGCCAGCAGCGCTAATTGGGGCGGGACAGGGGGACCGGAGCAGTTCTTC. Translation: CASSANWGGTGGPEQFF.

This clonotype was picked up many times. The chain uses TRBV7-2 and TRBJ2-7, with 8 bases fitting TRBD2. The CDR3 has 15 amino acids. The trim removed 3 bases at V and 2 bases at J, leaving 6 bases unmatched. The germline V gene has CDR1 SGHTA and CDR2 FQGNSA. The CDR3, as DNA: TGTGCCAGCAGCTTTGGTGGCGGGAGGACCTACGAGCAGTACTTC. Amino acids: CASSFGGGRTYEQYF.

This clonotype has a count of ten or more. The chain is built from TRBV12-3 or TRBV12-4 and TRBJ2-7, with TRBD1 identical over 7 bases. The CDR3 spans 15 residues. V gave up 6 bases and J gave up 0 bases; unmatched junction bases: 8. The CDR3 region has the DNA TGTGCCAGCAGCGCCGCCGGGACAGCCTCCTACGAGCAGTACTTC. It translates to CASSAAGTASYEQYF.

This clonotype occurred many times. V gene TRBV7-8 combines with J gene TRBJ2-7; D uncertain. This CDR3 spans 14 amino acids. V lost 3 bases and J 0 bases, leaving 9 bases between the germline ends. Germline-derived CDR1 and CDR2 are SGHVS and FQNEAQ. The DNA of the CDR3 is TGTGCCAGCAGCTTCCGACGGAACTCCTACGAGCAGTACTTC. Protein sequence: CASSFRRNSYEQYF.

This clonotype was counted many times. This rearrangement joins TRBV7-8 to TRBJ1-1, with D possibly matching TRBD1 (5 bases). The germline V and J ends were trimmed by 0 bases and 1 base, with 9 bases remaining between them. This CDR3 spans 15 amino acids. Germline V gene lookup returns CDR1 SGHVS and CDR2 FQNEAQ. CDR3 sequence: CASSLALGPNTEAFF. CDR3 bases: TGTGCCAGCAGCTTAGCTCTGGGACCGAACACTGAAGCTTTCTTT. Looking up the rest from reference TRBV7-8 and TRBJ1-1 gives the full variable domain: GAGVSQSPRYKVAKRGQDVALRCDPISGHVSLFWYQQALGQGPEFLTYFQNEAQLDKSGLPSDRFFAERPEGSVSTLKIQRTQQEDSAVYLCASSLALGPNTEAFFGQGTRLTVV.

Ten or more counts support this clonotype. The genes are TRBV28 and TRBJ2-6; no clear D gene. The length of the CDR3 is 15 residues. Looked up from germline, CDR1 is MDHEN and CDR2 is SYDVKM. The V end was cut by 3 bases, the J end by 0 bases, with 6 bases between. CDR3 sequence (DNA): TGTGCCAGCAGTTTGTCGGCCTCTGGGGCCAACGTCCTGACTTTC. Protein: CASSLSASGANVLTF. The full variable domain, rest sourced from reference TRBV28 and TRBJ2-6, is DVKVTQSSRYLVKRTGEKVFLECVQDMDHENMFWYRQDPGLGLRLIYFSYDVKMKEKGDIPEGYSVSREKKERFSLILESASTNQTSMYLCASSLSASGANVLTFGAGSRLTVL.

The chain combines TRBV19 with TRBJ2-3, with no clear D. The ends were cut back, 7 bases at V and 8 bases at J, with 13 bases in the middle. The germline CDR1 and CDR2 sequences are LNHDA and SQIVND (reference sequence). The CDR3 is made up of 12 amino acids. The CDR3 DNA follows: TGTGCCAGTAAGACCCCTCGAGGTACGCAGTATTTT. Its translation: CASKTPRGTQYF.

This clonotype has ten or more counts. This chain uses TRBV7-2 with TRBJ2-5, with D hard to call. There are 14 residues in the CDR3. Deletions cut 1 base from V and 6 bases from J, with 12 bases between. Germline V gene data show CDR1 as SGHTA and CDR2 as FQGNSA. DNA for the CDR3: TGTGCCAGCAGCTTAGAGGCCTCTTTAAAGACCCAGTACTTC. Translated: CASSLEASLKTQYF.

This clonotype has only a few counts. The CDR3 DNA reads TGCAGTGCTAGCCCCTCAACAGATACGCAGTATTTT. Translated, it gives CSASPSTDTQYF. The chain employs TRBV20-1 and TRBJ2-3, with no clear D. V shed 3 bases and J shed 3 bases, with 7 bases lying between them. There are 12 residues in the CDR3. Germline-derived CDR1 and CDR2 are DFQATT and SNEGSKA (reference sequence).

In this sample, this clonotype turned up many times. The gene calls are TRBV7-8 and TRBJ1-1; 11 positions agree with TRBD1. The CDR3 covers 17 residues. Germline V gene lookup returns CDR1 SGHVS and CDR2 FQNEAQ. Unmatched junction bases numbered 9, after V lost 1 base and J lost 5 bases. In DNA form, the CDR3 reads TGTGCCAGCAGCTTAGGAAGTCCGGGACAGGGGGAGACTGAAGCTTTCTTT. Protein: CASSLGSPGQGETEAFF.